This entry describes one TCR beta chain. No antigen is known for it. The sample belongs to a study of cytomegalovirus exposure and HLA in healthy donors (dated by TCRdb to the late 2010s). Looking at the study overall: An earlier analysis of roughly 630 of the donors reported 250 to 350 Gb of sequence data and 120 million or so unique TCR beta sequences from roughly 180 million T cells. An early release covering over 500 HLA-typed donors comprised approximately 290 gigabases of sequencing data and roughly 85 million unique TCR sequences. Among the roughly 430 genotyped donors, approximately 77% belonged to the genetic ancestry cluster associated with self-reported Caucasian donors. The aim of the study was to test whether cataloging public T cell receptors could identify signatures of past pathogen exposure. Using immunosequencing, the study profiled T cell repertoires from some 670 subjects and related those repertoires to cytomegalovirus serostatus. Besides the first cohort of 666 subjects, a separate validation cohort made up of over a hundred different subjects was used. High-throughput TCR immunosequencing, statistical association of individual TCRs with disease status, and machine learning were combined to predict cytomegalovirus infection status. In a later analysis, previously published TCR beta repertoires from fewer than 750 donors were re-analyzed and high-resolution HLA genotyping was added so that TCR occurrence patterns could be studied. The later analysis used no new phenotypic data to find candidate immune exposures, relying instead on TCR beta sequences and their occurrence across donors. In an earlier analysis of roughly 540 of the donors, high-throughput TCR beta sequencing was used to judge whether each TCR beta V gene segment behaved as functional or pseudogenic. Donor age, sex, ethnicity and CMV serostatus were collected together with the repertoire data. Genome-wide SNP genotypes for about 55% of the roughly 670 donors were used in a later genetic analysis, which treated that subset as a discovery cohort. All discovery cohort repertoires had been generated on a single sequencing platform. Class I and class II HLA loci were covered by the typing at four-digit resolution. Typing coverage varied by locus: 629-630 donors for A, B, C, DRB1 and DQB1; 522 for DQA1; about 570 for DPA1; roughly 450 for DPB1. Because of strong linkage in the cohort, a handful of DR-DQ haplotypes were treated as single units for association and clustering. Among a few hundred genotyped donors of the cohort, an average of roughly 240,000 unique TCR beta nucleotide sequences were sequenced per donor, about a sixth of them non-productive. What the study reported, not specific to this receptor: Presence/absence analyses assumed roughly uniform sequencing depth across donors, an assumption that may not hold. V-gene and J-gene trimming of TCR beta chains was associated with a missense DCLRE1C variant in a later genetic analysis, and the association was replicated in an independent cohort. Across donors, most TCR sequences were observed very rarely, whereas some public TCRs were present in many individuals. A few of the identified cytomegalovirus-associated TCR beta chains were confirmed in vitro to be specific for cytomegalovirus antigens. Strong co-occurrence of HLA alleles, especially DR and DQ, made assigning TCR associations to individual alleles difficult. A later analysis reported that several top co-occurrence clusters appeared linked to parvovirus B19, influenza, CMV and Epstein-Barr virus. According to a later genetic analysis, donors in an Asian-associated ancestry cluster had fewer N-insertions in productive TCRs than the approximately 700-donor mean. Because counts were too low, around 17 rarely observed V segments, including chromosome 9 orphons, were left out of the earlier analysis of approximately 580 of the donors. A further reported finding was that TCR beta sequences accurately predicted the HLA-A and HLA-B alleles for most subjects in the first cohort. The sequencing pipeline was judged likely to have produced a cluster of highly shared sequence variants as a technical artifact. Because the 87-base-pair reads could not distinguish some IMGT-functional V segments, including TRBV6-2 and TRBV6-3, those segments were excluded. Because HLA typing was unavailable for some donors at each locus, only the typed subset was used in association tests. In a later analysis, TCR association rates were found to vary across HLA loci, with the most associated TCRs seen for DRB1 alleles and the fewest for HLA-C alleles. Compared with equally common non-associated chains, HLA-associated TCR beta chains in a later analysis were more clonally expanded and had lower generation probabilities. In a later analysis, most CMV-associated TCR beta chains were found to appear HLA-restricted, with HLA associations seemingly driven largely by CMV exposure. The classifier was reported to diagnose cytomegalovirus status with high specificity and sensitivity in both the original cohort and the validation cohort. Broadly in line with IMGT annotations, most TCR beta V segments showed up in productive rearrangements about 90% or about 30% of the time in an earlier analysis of a few hundred of the donors. For the cohort, immune exposure information was limited to CMV serostatus. Only TCR beta chains were sequenced in this cohort, and the absence of alpha or paired-chain data limited detectable features. The authors suggested that the approach could potentially be extended to other disease states and immunological phenotypes. Correlated functional status among segregating V segments might be attributable to linkage disequilibrium, but an unknown experimental factor could not be ruled out. A total of some 180 TCR beta chains were listed by the study as associated with cytomegalovirus. Specific HLA alleles were associated with 15,000 to 20,000 TCR beta sequences at a false discovery rate of 0.05 in a later analysis.

In total, 500 to 700 healthy bone marrow donors made up the cohort. At the time of sampling, all cohort members were nominally healthy, though unrecorded immune exposures were likely present. The donor tested CMV seronegative and was one of the 352 seronegative cohort members. Every donor gave a peripheral blood sample, and the peripheral blood mononuclear cells from that sample were used for TCR beta sequencing. The Qiagen DNeasy Blood Extraction Kit was used to extract genomic DNA from the blood cell samples. Libraries were constructed by the immunoSEQ multiplex PCR assay. The multiplex PCR relied on a mix of 60 forward primers for TCR Vbeta segments and 13 reverse primers for TCR Jbeta segments. The CDR3 region of rearranged TCR beta genes was amplified from genomic DNA by a multiplex PCR assay. The amplified TCR beta libraries were sequenced on the Illumina HiSeq System as 87-base-pair reads. The authors' analysis ran thus. Across the 666 repertoires, a later analysis counted roughly 77 million unique TCR beta chains, roughly 11 million of which were shared by at least two donors. A nearest-neighbor algorithm error-corrected the raw reads and collapsed the reads into unique sequences, merging closely related sequences to remove PCR and sequencing errors. V, D and J gene segments were assigned by aligning CDR3 sequences to IMGT reference sequences. For a sequence to be retained, a match of at least six nucleotides was required to both a V gene segment and a J gene segment. Rearrangements were classified as productive when the CDR3 lacked stop codons and remained in frame with V and J, and all other rearrangements were classified as non-productive. Following IMGT convention, CDR3 was defined as the stretch from the second conserved V-encoded cysteine up to the conserved J-encoded phenylalanine. The earlier analysis of about 500 of the donors excluded sequences that lacked an unambiguous match to a single V gene segment. An earlier analysis of some 610 of the donors called V segments functional above 56.7% productive rearrangements and segregating when the between-donor standard deviation exceeded 5%. To diagnose cytomegalovirus status from the catalog of TCR beta chain sequences, a statistical classification framework was built. A later analysis assigned V and J genes by comparing TCR nucleotide sequences with IMGT/GENE-DB human TR gene sequences. Using the TCRdist pipeline, a later analysis assigned CDR3 sequences along with most-parsimonious VDJ recombination scenarios. In a later analysis, each TCR beta chain was defined by its CDR3 amino acid sequence together with its V-gene family, and reads lacking a unique V-gene family were excluded. As a way to deal with suspected cross-contamination and a sequencing artifact, a later analysis dropped nearly 600 nucleotide sequences that were highly shared and had low generation probability. In a later analysis, a clonal expansion index for each public chain was calculated from normalized within-repertoire ranks of inferred template counts. A later analysis computed generation probabilities with a VDJ recombination model fitted to out-of-frame rearrangements, and checked the results against IGoR. Hypergeometric tests were used in a later analysis to score TCR-TCR, TCR-HLA and TCR-CMV co-occurrence, with a repertoire-size bias correction applied to the TCR pairs. A later analysis estimated false discovery rates by permuting HLA or CMV assignments 20 times. In a later analysis, co-occurring TCRs were grouped using DBSCAN, and TCRdist sequence similarity was added for clustering within HLA-allele-positive subsets. Repertoires with fewer than 30,000 or more than 120,000 public chains, plus five repertoires with anomalous nucleotide sharing, were excluded from co-occurrence clustering. TCRdb limited this immuneACCESS table to in-frame rearrangements with V and J called. A share of clones is missing; checked studies link under half to unresolved V genes, and the rest is unexplained. V, J and clone size were drawn from that table, and D and trimming were deduced from the DNA. The table held for this sample gives 100,000 to 150,000 clones. The ten largest clones represent less than 3.5% of the sample.

From the cysteine up to the phenylalanine, the CDR3 has a length of 16 residues. Only the CDR3 part of the read is kept: 48 bases, read in frame from the first base. Between the V and J ends, shortened by 1 base and 2 bases respectively, the junction contains 13 bases. CDR1 and CDR2 are read off the germline V gene as LGHNA and YSLEER. This clonotype was sampled from a man aged 30 to 45 in good health and CMV-seronegative. The sequence links TRBV4-3 to TRBJ2-3, with the D gene not confidently named. The sample taken for sequencing was PBMCs. CDR3 loop: CASSQGVTEYTDTQYF. In nucleotides, the sequence is TGCGCCAGCAGCCAAGGCGTCACGGAGTACACAGATACGCAGTATTTT.